A selection of T cell receptor beta chains follows, all from one sample in a study of T cells in Graves' hyperthyroidism and ophthalmopathy. TCRdb passed the multiplex PCR reads through MiXCR, listing each CDR3 protein once. The data show around 540,000 distinct CDR3 sequences, about 45% seen once. The sample comprised peripheral blood or thyroid tissue (not recorded which). These receptors originate from a woman under 30 with Graves' hyperthyroidism. Both conserved end residues are part of each CDR3. The D gene is left open where the match is weak. Some rows mark clone size as missing; the rest say once, few, many or name a class of expanded clone.

TRBV19	many	TRBJ1-6	-	CASGGATRDSPLHF	TGTGCCTCGGGGGGGGCAACCCGTGATTCACCCCTCCACTTT
TRBV7-8	few	TRBJ1-6	-	CASSPRVLLFSPLHF	TGTGCCAGCAGCCCTCGTGTCCTACTGTTTTCACCCCTCCACTTT
TRBV7-9	-	TRBJ2-2	-	CASSSRASNTGELFF	TGTGCCAGCAGCTCAAGGGCGTCGAACACCGGGGAGCTGTTTTTT
TRBV2	-	TRBJ1-1	-	CASRSPGDTEAFF	TGTGCCAGCCGCTCCCCAGGGGACACTGAAGCTTTCTTT
TRBV7-2	-	TRBJ1-1	TRBD1	CASSTDRGMEAFF	TGTGCCAGCAGTACGGACAGGGGGATGGAAGCTTTCTTT
TRBV14	-	TRBJ1-3	TRBD1	CASSQTGVFGNTIYF	TGTGCCAGCAGCCAGACAGGGGTATTTGGAAACACCATATATTTT
TRBV9	once	TRBJ2-6	-	CASSVASRANVLTF	TGTGCCAGCAGCGTAGCGTCGAGGGCCAACGTCCTGACTTTC
TRBV9	-	TRBJ1-6	-	CASSVLAGVGPNSPLHF	TGTGCCAGCAGCGTACTAGCGGGAGTTGGACCTAATTCACCCCTCCACTTT
TRBV2	few	TRBJ1-5	TRBD1	CASSADRGTGQPQHF	TGTGCCAGCAGCGCCGACAGGGGGACGGGACAGCCCCAGCATTTT
TRBV6-1	-	TRBJ1-2	TRBD1	CASSGTGGYGCTF	TGTGCCAGCAGCGGGACAGGCGGCTATGGCTGCACCTTC
TRBV29-1	many	TRBJ1-2	-	CSVEVLPDSYYGYTF	TGCAGCGTTGAAGTCCTCCCGGACAGTTACTATGGCTACACCTTC
TRBV2	-	TRBJ1-1	TRBD1	CASPDRTVDAFF	TGTGCTAGCCCGGACAGGACAGTTGACGCTTTCTTT
TRBV19	few	TRBJ1-2	-	CASSPQGWGYGYTF	TGTGCCAGTAGTCCTCAGGGGTGGGGCTATGGCTACACCTTC
TRBV15	-	TRBJ1-2	-	CATSSDAGSSYGYTF	TGTGCCACCAGCAGTGATGCAGGGAGTTCCTATGGCTACACCTTC
TRBV7-9	few	TRBJ1-1	-	CASSLDRDSEAFF	TGTGCCAGCAGCTTAGACAGGGACTCTGAAGCTTTCTTT
TRBV20-1	-	TRBJ2-7	TRBD2	CSAPVRGGGYEQYF	TGCAGTGCCCCCGTCCGGGGCGGGGGATACGAGCAGTACTTC
TRBV6-1	-	TRBJ1-5	-	CASSRELGQPQHF	TGTGCCAGCAGTCGAGAATTGGGGCAGCCCCAGCATTTT
TRBV9	few	TRBJ1-1	-	CASSRRRAAEAFF	TGTGCCAGCAGTCGACGGAGGGCCGCTGAAGCTTTCTTT
TRBV7-9	-	TRBJ2-7	-	CASSLWQGGYEQYF	TGTGCCAGCAGCTTATGGCAGGGAGGCTACGAGCAGTACTTC
TRBV7-2	-	TRBJ2-7	-	CASSRGGTGRSEQYF	TGTGCCAGCAGTCGCGGGGGGACAGGGCGGTCCGAGCAGTACTTC
TRBV6-5	-	TRBJ2-7	TRBD1	CASSYSVDRGYEQYF	TGTGCCAGCAGTTACTCGGTCGACAGGGGGTACGAGCAGTACTTC
TRBV15	-	TRBJ2-6	-	CASSSLIWGANVLTF	TGTGCCAGCAGCAGTCTGATTTGGGGGGCCAACGTCCTGACTTTC
TRBV9	once	TRBJ2-5	TRBD2	CASSLWGGGKGTQYF	TGTGCCAGCAGTTTGTGGGGGGGGGGTAAAGGGACCCAGTACTTC
TRBV6-5	-	TRBJ2-7	-	CASSYSGARGYEQYF	TGTGCCAGCAGTTACTCGGGGGCCCGGGGCTACGAGCAGTACTTC